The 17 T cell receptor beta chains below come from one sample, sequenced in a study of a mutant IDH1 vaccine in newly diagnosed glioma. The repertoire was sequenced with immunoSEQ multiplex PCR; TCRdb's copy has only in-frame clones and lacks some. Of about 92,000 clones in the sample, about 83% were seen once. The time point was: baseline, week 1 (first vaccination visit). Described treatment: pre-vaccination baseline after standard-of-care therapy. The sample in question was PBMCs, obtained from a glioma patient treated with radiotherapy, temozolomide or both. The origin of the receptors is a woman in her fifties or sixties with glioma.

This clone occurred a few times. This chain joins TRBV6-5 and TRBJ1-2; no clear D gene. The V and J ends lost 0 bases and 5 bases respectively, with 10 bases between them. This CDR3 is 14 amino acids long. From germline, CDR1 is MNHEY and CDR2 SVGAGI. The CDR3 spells CASSYSSLGYGYTF. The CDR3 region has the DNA TGTGCCAGCAGTTACTCAAGTCTCGGGTATGGCTACACCTTC.

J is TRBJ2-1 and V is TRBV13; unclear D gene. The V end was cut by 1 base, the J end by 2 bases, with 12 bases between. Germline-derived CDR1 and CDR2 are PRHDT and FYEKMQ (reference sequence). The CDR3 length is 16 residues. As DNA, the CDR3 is TGTGCCAGCAGCTTAGATCCAGGCGGTCCCTACAATGAGCAGTTCTTC. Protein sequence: CASSLDPGGPYNEQFF.

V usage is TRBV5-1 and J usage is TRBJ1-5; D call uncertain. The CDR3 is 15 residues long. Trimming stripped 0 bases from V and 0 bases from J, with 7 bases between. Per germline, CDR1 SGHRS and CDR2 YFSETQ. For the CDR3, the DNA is TGCGCCAGCAGCTTGGACGGTGTTAGCAATCAGCCCCAGCATTTT. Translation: CASSLDGVSNQPQHF.

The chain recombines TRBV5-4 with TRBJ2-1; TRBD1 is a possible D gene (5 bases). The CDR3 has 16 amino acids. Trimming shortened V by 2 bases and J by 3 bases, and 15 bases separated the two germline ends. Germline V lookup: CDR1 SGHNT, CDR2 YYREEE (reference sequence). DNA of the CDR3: TGTGCCAGCAGCTTCGAAGGGCAGGGCTTCTACAATGAGCAGTTCTTC. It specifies CASSFEGQGFYNEQFF.

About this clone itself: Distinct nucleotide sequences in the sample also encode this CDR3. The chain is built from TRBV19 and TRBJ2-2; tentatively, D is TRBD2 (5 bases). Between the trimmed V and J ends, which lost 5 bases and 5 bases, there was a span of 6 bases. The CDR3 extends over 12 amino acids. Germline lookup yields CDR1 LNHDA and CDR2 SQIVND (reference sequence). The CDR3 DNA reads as TGTGCCAGTAGTCCGGGGACCGGGGAGCTGTTTTTT. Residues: CASSPGTGELFF.

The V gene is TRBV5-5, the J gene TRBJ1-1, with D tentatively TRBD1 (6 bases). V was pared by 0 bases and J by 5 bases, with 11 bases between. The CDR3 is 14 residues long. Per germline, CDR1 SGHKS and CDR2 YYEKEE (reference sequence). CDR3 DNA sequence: TGTGCCAGCAGCTTGGGAGGGAGGGGGACTGAAGCTTTCTTT. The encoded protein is CASSLGGRGTEAFF. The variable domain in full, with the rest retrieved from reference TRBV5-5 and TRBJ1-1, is DAGVTQSPTHLIKTRGQQVTLRCSPISGHKSVSWYQQVLGQGPQFIFQYYEKEERGRGNFPDRFSARQFPNYSSELNVNALLLGDSALYLCASSLGGRGTEAFFGQGTRLTVV.

In nucleotides, the CDR3 is TGTGCCAGCAGCGTGCCCACCCTCCTGACAGGGTTAGATACGCAGTATTTT. Amino acids: CASSVPTLLTGLDTQYF. This chain uses TRBV9 with TRBJ2-3; 7 nucleotides align to TRBD1. Trimming cost V 2 bases and J 5 bases; bases outside gene matches: 14. The CDR3 is made up of 17 amino acids. CDR1 SGDLS and CDR2 YYNGEE come from the germline V gene.

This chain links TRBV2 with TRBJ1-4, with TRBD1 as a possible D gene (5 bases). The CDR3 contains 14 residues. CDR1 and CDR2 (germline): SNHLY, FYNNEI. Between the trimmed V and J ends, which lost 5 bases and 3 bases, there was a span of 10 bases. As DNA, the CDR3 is TGTGCCAGCAGTTCGACAGCTTCTAATGAAAAACTGTTTTTT. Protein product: CASSSTASNEKLFF. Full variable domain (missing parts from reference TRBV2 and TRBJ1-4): EPEVTQTPSHQVTQMGQEVILRCVPISNHLYFYWYRQILGQKVEFLVSFYNNEISEKSEIFDDQFSVERPDGSNFTLKIRSTKLEDSAMYFCASSSTASNEKLFFGSGTQLSVL.

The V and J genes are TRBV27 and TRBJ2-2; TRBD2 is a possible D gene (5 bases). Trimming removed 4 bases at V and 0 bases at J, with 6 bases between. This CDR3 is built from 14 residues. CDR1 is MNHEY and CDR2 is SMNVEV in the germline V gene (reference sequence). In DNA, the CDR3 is TGTGCCAGCAGTTCCGGGACGAACACCGGGGAGCTGTTTTTT. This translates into CASSSGTNTGELFF.

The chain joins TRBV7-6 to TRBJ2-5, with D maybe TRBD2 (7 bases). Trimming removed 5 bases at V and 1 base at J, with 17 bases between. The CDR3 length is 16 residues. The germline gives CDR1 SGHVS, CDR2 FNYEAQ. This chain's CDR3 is CASSLSRGPPQETQYF. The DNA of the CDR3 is TGTGCCAGCAGCCTCTCGCGGGGGCCTCCCCAAGAGACCCAGTACTTC. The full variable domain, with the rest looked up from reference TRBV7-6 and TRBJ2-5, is GAGVSQSPRYKVTKRGQDVALRCDPISGHVSLYWYRQALGQGPEFLTYFNYEAQQDKSGLPNDRFSAERPEGSISTLTIQRTEQRDSAMYRCASSLSRGPPQETQYFGPGTRLLVL.

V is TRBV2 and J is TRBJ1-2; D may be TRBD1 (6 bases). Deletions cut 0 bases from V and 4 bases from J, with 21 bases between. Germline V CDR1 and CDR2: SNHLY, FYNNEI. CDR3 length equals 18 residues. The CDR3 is CASSEAVYRESHSYGYTF. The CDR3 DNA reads TGTGCCAGCAGTGAAGCTGTGTACAGGGAATCCCACAGCTATGGCTACACCTTC.

In DNA, the CDR3 is TGTGCCTGGAGCGCCGGGACAGGGGATGGCTACACCTTC. The encoded protein is CAWSAGTGDGYTF. The chain joins TRBV30 to TRBJ1-2, with TRBD1 identical over 10 bases. CDR1 is GTSNPN, CDR2 SVGIG, per germline (reference sequence). Germline trimming cut 3 bases from V and 6 bases from J; bases unmatched to any gene: 4. The CDR3 is 13 amino acids.

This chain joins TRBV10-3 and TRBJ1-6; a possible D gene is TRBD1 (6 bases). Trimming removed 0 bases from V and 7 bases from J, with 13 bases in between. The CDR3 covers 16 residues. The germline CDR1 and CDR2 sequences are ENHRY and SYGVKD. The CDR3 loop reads CAISESLGQGNSPLHF. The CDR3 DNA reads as TGTGCCATCAGTGAGTCGCTGGGACAAGGGAATTCACCCCTCCACTTT.

The CDR3 region has the DNA TGCGCCAGCACCCTGACCGGGAACCCCTACGAGCAGTACTTC. This gives the protein CASTLTGNPYEQYF. The gene calls are TRBV5-1 and TRBJ2-7, with D perhaps matching TRBD2 (5 bases). Per the germline V gene, CDR1 is SGHRS and CDR2 is YFSETQ. This CDR3 region has 14 residues. With 6 bases removed from V and 2 bases from J, the gap between germline ends came to 15 bases.

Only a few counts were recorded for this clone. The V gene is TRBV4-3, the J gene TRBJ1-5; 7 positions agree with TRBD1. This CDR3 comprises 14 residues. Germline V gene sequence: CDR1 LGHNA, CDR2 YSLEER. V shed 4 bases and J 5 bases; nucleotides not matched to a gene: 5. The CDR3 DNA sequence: TGCGCCAGCAGCCCCCGACAGGGAGATCAGCCCCAGCATTTT. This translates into CASSPRQGDQPQHF.

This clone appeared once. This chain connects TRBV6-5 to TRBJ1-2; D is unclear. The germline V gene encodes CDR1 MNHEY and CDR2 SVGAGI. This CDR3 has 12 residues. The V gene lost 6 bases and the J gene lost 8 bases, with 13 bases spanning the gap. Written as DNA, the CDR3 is TGTGCCAGCAGAAGGGAGGCGCAAGGCTACACCTTC. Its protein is CASRREAQGYTF.

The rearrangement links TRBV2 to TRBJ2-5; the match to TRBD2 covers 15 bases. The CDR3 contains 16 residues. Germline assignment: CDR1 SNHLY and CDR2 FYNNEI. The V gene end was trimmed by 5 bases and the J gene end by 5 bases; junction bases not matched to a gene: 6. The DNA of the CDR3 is TGTGCCAGCAGTCCGGGACTAGCGGGGGGTCGGGAGACCCAGTACTTC. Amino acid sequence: CASSPGLAGGRETQYF.